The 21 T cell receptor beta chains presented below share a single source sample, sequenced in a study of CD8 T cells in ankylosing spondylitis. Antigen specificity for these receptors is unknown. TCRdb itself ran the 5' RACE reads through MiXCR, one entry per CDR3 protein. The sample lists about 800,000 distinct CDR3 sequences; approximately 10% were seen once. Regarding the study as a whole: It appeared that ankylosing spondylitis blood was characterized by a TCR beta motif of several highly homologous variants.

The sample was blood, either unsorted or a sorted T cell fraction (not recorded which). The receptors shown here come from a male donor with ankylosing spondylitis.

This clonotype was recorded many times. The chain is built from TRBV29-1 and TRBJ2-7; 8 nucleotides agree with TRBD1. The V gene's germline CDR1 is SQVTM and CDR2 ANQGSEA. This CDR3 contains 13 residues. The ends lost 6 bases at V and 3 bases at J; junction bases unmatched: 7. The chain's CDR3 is CSVQGTGGYEQYF. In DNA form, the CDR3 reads TGCAGCGTACAGGGCACAGGGGGCTACGAGCAGTACTTC.

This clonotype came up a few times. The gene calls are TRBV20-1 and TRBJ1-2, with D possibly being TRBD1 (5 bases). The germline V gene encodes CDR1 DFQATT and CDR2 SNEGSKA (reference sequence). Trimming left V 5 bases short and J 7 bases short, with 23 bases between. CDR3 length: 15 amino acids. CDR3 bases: TGCAGTGCTCCTAACTACTTATACCAGGGAATTGGCTACACCTTC. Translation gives CSAPNYLYQGIGYTF.

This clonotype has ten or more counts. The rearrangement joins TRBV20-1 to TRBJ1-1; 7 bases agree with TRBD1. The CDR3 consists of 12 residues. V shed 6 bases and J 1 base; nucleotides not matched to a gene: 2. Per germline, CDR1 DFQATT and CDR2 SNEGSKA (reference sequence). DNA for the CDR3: TGCAGTGCCGACAGGGCGAACACTGAAGCTTTCTTT. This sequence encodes CSADRANTEAFF.

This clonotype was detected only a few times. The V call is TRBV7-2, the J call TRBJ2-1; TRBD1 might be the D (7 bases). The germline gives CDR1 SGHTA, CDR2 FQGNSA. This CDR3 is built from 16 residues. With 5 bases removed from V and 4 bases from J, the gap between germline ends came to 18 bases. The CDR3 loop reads CASSPQGGGSYNEQFF. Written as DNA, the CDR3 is TGTGCCAGCAGCCCCCAGGGGGGCGGGTCTTACAATGAGCAGTTCTTC.

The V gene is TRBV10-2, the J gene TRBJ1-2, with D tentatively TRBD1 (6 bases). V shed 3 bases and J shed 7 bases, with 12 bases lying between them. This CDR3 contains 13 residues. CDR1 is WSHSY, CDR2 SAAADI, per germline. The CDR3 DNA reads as TGCGCCAGCAGTGAACGGGGGGGCGGTGGCTACACCTTC. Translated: CASSERGGGGYTF.

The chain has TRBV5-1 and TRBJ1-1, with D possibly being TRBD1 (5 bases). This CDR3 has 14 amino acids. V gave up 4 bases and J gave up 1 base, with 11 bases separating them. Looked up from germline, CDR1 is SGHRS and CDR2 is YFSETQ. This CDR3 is CASSTGGTNTEAFF. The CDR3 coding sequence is TGCGCCAGCAGCACCGGGGGTACGAACACTGAAGCTTTCTTT.

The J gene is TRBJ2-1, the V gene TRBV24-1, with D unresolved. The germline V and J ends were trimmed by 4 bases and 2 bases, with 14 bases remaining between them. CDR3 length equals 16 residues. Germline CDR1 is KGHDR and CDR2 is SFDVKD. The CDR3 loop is CATSDSGNPAYNEQFF. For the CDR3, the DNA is TGTGCCACCAGTGACTCCGGTAATCCTGCCTACAATGAGCAGTTCTTC.

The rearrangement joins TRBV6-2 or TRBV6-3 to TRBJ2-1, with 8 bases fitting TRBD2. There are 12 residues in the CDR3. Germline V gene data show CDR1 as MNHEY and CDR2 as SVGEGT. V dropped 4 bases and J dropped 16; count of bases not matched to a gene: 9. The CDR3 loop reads CASSWAGTSSFF. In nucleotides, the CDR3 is TGTGCCAGCAGTTGGGCCGGGACTAGTTCTTTCTTC.

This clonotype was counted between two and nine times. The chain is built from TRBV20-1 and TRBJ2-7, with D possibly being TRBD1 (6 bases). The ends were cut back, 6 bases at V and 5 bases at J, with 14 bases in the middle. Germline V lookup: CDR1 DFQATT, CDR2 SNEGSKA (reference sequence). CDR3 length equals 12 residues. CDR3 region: CSASTGNHEQYF. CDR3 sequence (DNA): TGCAGTGCAAGTACAGGGAACCACGAGCAGTACTTC.

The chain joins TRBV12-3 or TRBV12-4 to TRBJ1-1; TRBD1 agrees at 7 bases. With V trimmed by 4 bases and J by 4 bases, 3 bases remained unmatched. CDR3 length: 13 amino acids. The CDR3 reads CASSSDRSTEAFF. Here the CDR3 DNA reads TGTGCCAGCAGTTCGGACAGGAGCACTGAAGCTTTCTTT.

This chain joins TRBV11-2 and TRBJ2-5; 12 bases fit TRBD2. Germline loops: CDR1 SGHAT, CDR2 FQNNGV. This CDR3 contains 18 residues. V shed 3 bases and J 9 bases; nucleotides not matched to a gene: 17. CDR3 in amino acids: CASSFPRASGRALVAQYF. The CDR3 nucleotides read TGTGCCAGCAGCTTCCCCCGGGCTAGCGGGAGGGCCCTCGTGGCCCAGTACTTC.

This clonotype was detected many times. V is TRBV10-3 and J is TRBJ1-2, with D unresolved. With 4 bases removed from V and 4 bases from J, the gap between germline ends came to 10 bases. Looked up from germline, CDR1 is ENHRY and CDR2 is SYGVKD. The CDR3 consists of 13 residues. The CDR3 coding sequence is TGTGCCATCAGTGGGGGTGAGGGCTATGGCTACACCTTC. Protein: CAISGGEGYGYTF.

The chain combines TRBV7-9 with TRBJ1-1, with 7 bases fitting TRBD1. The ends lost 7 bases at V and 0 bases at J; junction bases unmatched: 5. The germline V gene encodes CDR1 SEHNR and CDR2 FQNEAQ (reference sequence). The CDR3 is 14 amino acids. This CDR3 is CASTKGQMNTEAFF. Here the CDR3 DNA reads TGTGCCAGCACCAAGGGACAGATGAACACTGAAGCTTTCTTT.

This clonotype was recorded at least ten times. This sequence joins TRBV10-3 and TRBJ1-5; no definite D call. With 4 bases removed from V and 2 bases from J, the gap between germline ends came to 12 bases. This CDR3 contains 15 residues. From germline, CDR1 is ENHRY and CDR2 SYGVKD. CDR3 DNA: TGTGCCATCAGTGCGGAGACGGTGGGCAATCAGCCCCAGCATTTT. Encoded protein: CAISAETVGNQPQHF.

DNA of the CDR3: TGTGCCAGCAGCTTAGTTCCGGGCCCGTCTTACGAGCAGTACTTC. Its translation is CASSLVPGPSYEQYF. The chain is built from TRBV7-2 and TRBJ2-7; D unclear. The V end lost 1 base, the J end lost 4 bases, and 14 bases lay between the germline ends. CDR3 length equals 15 residues. Germline CDR1 SGHTA, CDR2 FQGNSA.

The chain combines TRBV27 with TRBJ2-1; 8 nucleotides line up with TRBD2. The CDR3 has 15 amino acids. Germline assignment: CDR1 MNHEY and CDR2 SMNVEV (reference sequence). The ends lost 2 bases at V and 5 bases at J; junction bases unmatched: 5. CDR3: CASSLGLAHNNEQFF. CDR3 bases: TGTGCCAGCAGTTTAGGACTAGCCCATAACAATGAGCAGTTCTTC.

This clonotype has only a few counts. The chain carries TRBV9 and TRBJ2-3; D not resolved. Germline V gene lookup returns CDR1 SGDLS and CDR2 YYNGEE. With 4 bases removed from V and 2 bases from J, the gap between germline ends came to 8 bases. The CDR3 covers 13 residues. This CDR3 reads CASSSDVTDTQYF. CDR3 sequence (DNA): TGTGCCAGCAGCTCGGACGTCACAGATACGCAGTATTTT.

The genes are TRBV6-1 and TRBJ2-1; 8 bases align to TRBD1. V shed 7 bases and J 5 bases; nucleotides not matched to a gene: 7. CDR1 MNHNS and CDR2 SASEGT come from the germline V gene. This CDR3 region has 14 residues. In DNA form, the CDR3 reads TGTGCCAGCACCAGCCAGGGGGCTGACAATGAGCAGTTCTTC. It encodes CASTSQGADNEQFF.

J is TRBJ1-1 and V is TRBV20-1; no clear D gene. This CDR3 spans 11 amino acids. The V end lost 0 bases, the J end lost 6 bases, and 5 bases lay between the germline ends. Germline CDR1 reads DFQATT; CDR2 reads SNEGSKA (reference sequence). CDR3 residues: CSAREDAEAFF. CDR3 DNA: TGCAGTGCTAGAGAAGACGCTGAAGCTTTCTTT.

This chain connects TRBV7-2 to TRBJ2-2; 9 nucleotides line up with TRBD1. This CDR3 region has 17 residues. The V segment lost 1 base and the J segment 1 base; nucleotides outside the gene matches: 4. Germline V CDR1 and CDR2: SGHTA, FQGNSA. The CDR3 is CASSLVGQGRNTGELFF. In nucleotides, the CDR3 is TGTGCCAGCAGCTTAGTAGGACAGGGGAGGAACACCGGGGAGCTGTTTTTT.

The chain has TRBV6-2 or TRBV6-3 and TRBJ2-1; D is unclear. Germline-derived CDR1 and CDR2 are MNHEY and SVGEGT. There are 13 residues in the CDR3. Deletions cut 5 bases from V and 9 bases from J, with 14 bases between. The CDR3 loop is CASSPPRRSEQFF. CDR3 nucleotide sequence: TGTGCCAGCAGTCCCCCCAGGCGAAGTGAGCAGTTCTTC.